What follows are 27 T cell receptor beta chains derived from one specimen sequenced in a study of control samples from healthy donors and cancer patients (dated by TCRdb to 2019 to 2021). The protocol used for the library was the immunoSEQ multiplex PCR assay. TCRdb stores this immuneACCESS table with in-frame sequences only. Part of the clones is absent; in the studies checked, under half of the shortfall reflects unresolved V genes, and no reason is known for the rest. A total of fewer than 95,000 clones appear in this sample, about 84% of them only once. The ten largest clones take up approximately 2.1% of the sample. Sequenced input: blood. The receptors stem from a woman in her thirties or forties in good health.

The J gene is TRBJ2-7, the V gene TRBV30, with 9 bases lining up with TRBD1. The junction had 13 bases not matched to a gene; V was cut back by 8 bases and J by 5 bases. CDR1 GTSNPN and CDR2 SVGIG come from the germline V gene (reference sequence). The CDR3 consists of 14 residues. The CDR3 here is CAGLSWDRVNEQYF. CDR3 in DNA: TGTGCCGGCCTAAGTTGGGACAGGGTTAACGAGCAGTACTTC.

The V and J genes are TRBV19 and TRBJ1-2, with D perhaps TRBD1 (6 bases). CDR3 length equals 13 residues. In germline, CDR1 is LNHDA, CDR2 SQIVND (reference sequence). V shed 5 bases and J shed 6 bases, with 13 bases lying between them. CDR3 in DNA: TGTGCCAGTAGTTCGGGGGGCGGAGATGGCTACACCTTC. The encoded protein is CASSSGGGDGYTF.

The rearrangement uses TRBV18 and TRBJ1-1; 7 positions match TRBD1. The CDR3 extends over 13 amino acids. Germline V gives CDR1 KGHSH, CDR2 LQKENI. V gave up 4 bases and J gave up 3 bases; unmatched junction bases: 2. CDR3 residues: CASSQGAHTEAFF. The CDR3 DNA is TGTGCCAGCTCACAGGGGGCCCACACTGAAGCTTTCTTT.

V is TRBV15 and J is TRBJ1-1, with unresolved D. The CDR3 is made up of 15 amino acids. Germline CDR1 and CDR2: LNHNV and YYDKDF (reference sequence). Deletions cut 0 bases from V and 0 bases from J, with 8 bases between. The CDR3 loop reads CATSRDRVMNTEAFF. The CDR3 DNA reads as TGTGCCACCAGCAGAGATAGGGTGATGAACACTGAAGCTTTCTTT.

The CDR3 region has the DNA TGTGCCAGTAGTATGAGGCAGATCTATGGCTACACCTTC. Translating it yields CASSMRQIYGYTF. The chain employs TRBV19 and TRBJ1-2; unclear D gene. CDR3 length: 13 residues. V lost 3 bases and J 4 bases, leaving 9 bases between the germline ends. Per germline, CDR1 LNHDA and CDR2 SQIVND (reference sequence). The whole variable domain, remainder taken from reference TRBV19 and TRBJ1-2, is DGGITQSPKYLFRKEGQNVTLSCEQNLNHDAMYWYRQDPGQGLRLIYYSQIVNDFQKGDIAEGYSVSREKKESFPLTVTSAQKNPTAFYLCASSMRQIYGYTFGSGTRLTVV.

The genes are TRBV7-2 and TRBJ1-5, with D unresolved. The length of the CDR3 is 16 residues. V lost 1 base and J 4 bases, leaving 14 bases between the germline ends. Per germline, CDR1 SGHTA and CDR2 FQGNSA. As DNA, the CDR3 is TGTGCCAGCAGCTTAGTAGGTGGGAACGGTAATCAGCCCCAGCATTTT. It translates to CASSLVGGNGNQPQHF.

This clone was observed a few times. The chain recombines TRBV2 with TRBJ2-1; 11 bases map to TRBD1. Per the germline V gene, CDR1 is SNHLY and CDR2 is FYNNEI. The CDR3 is made up of 16 amino acids. Unmatched junction bases numbered 6, after V lost 2 bases and J lost 6 bases. The CDR3 DNA is TGTGCCAGCAGTGAATGGGGGACAGGGGGAGTCAATGAGCAGTTCTTC. Protein: CASSEWGTGGVNEQFF.

Only a few counts were recorded for this clone. The chain links TRBV7-8 to TRBJ2-3; 9 bases are a match to TRBD1. The CDR3 spans 15 residues. Germline assignment: CDR1 SGHVS and CDR2 FQNEAQ. After removal of 5 bases from V and 6 bases from J, the junction contained 9 bases not matched to a gene. CDR3 DNA: TGTGCCAGCAGCCCCCGGACAGGGGTGTTCGATACGCAGTATTTT. As protein: CASSPRTGVFDTQYF.

About this clone itself: A read error may produce the germline difference seen at one junction end. This rearrangement joins TRBV3-1 (or the pseudogene TRBV3-2) to TRBJ2-5; 9 nucleotides match TRBD2. The CDR3 runs 16 residues. Germline loops: CDR1 LGHDT, CDR2 YNNKEL (reference sequence). DNA for the CDR3: TGTGCCAGCGGCCAAGAGGCTAGCGGGGCCCAAGAGACCCAGTACTTC. This encodes CASGQEASGAQETQYF.

The chain recombines TRBV18 with TRBJ1-1; D might be TRBD1 (6 bases). The CDR3 has 15 amino acids. The germline V gene has CDR1 KGHSH and CDR2 LQKENI. V lost 2 bases and J lost 0, with 10 bases in between. CDR3 amino acids: CASSPGEGVNTEAFF. The CDR3 DNA reads as TGTGCCAGCTCACCAGGGGAGGGGGTGAACACTGAAGCTTTCTTT.

The genes are TRBV14 and TRBJ2-7; D not certain. The CDR3 consists of 11 residues. The germline V and J ends were trimmed by 0 bases and 12 bases, with 9 bases remaining between them. From germline, CDR1 is SGHDN and CDR2 FVKESK. The CDR3 sequence is CASSQDRLRYF. For the CDR3, the DNA is TGTGCCAGCAGCCAAGACCGGTTACGGTACTTC.

The V gene is TRBV3-1 (or the pseudogene TRBV3-2), the J gene TRBJ1-3; the D is unclear. The V gene lost 2 bases and the J gene lost 0 bases, with 17 bases spanning the gap. Germline CDR1 is LGHDT and CDR2 is YNNKEL (reference sequence). The CDR3 covers 18 residues. Here the CDR3 reads CASSQTLALMGSGNTIYF. The CDR3 DNA sequence: TGTGCCAGCAGCCAAACGCTTGCCCTCATGGGCTCTGGAAACACCATATATTTT.

The chain links TRBV19 to TRBJ1-1; possibly TRBD1 for D (6 bases). The V end lost 4 bases, the J end lost 0 bases, and 12 bases lay between the germline ends. The CDR3 totals 15 residues. From germline, CDR1 is LNHDA and CDR2 SQIVND (reference sequence). CDR3 protein: CASSTPRGLNTEAFF. In nucleotides, the CDR3 is TGTGCCAGTAGTACTCCTCGGGGGCTGAACACTGAAGCTTTCTTT.

The genes are TRBV7-8 and TRBJ1-1; D possibly corresponds to TRBD1 (5 bases). There are 13 residues in the CDR3. Trimming cost V 5 bases and J 1 base, with 8 bases left between them. Germline V gene lookup returns CDR1 SGHVS and CDR2 FQNEAQ. This CDR3 reads CASSEDRNTEAFF. The CDR3 DNA is TGTGCCAGCAGCGAAGACAGGAACACTGAAGCTTTCTTT.

The chain couples TRBV11-3 to TRBJ1-1; D may be TRBD1 (5 bases). CDR3 size: 18 residues. The V end was cut by 1 base, the J end by 1 base, with 19 bases between. Germline V gene sequence: CDR1 SGHNT, CDR2 YENEEA. The CDR3 loop is CASSLGTREVNKNTEAFF. CDR3 in DNA: TGTGCCAGCAGCTTAGGGACAAGAGAGGTGAACAAGAACACTGAAGCTTTCTTT.

V is TRBV10-1 and J is TRBJ1-1; D may be TRBD1 (5 bases). Germline lookup yields CDR1 WNHNN and CDR2 SYGVQD (reference sequence). This CDR3 is built from 16 residues. V was pared by 7 bases and J by 3 bases, with 21 bases between. Written as DNA, the CDR3 is TGCGCCAGCACCCGGAGGGGAAGGGAGGGGTACACTGAAGCTTTCTTT. Its translation: CASTRRGREGYTEAFF.

The chain uses TRBV19 and TRBJ2-3; 12 nucleotides align to TRBD2. V lost 8 bases, J lost 6 bases, and 9 bases stayed unmatched. This CDR3 is built from 15 residues. The germline gives CDR1 LNHDA, CDR2 SQIVND (reference sequence). In DNA form, the CDR3 reads TGTGCCAGTCATGGACTAGCGGGGTTGGAGGATACGCAGTATTTT. It specifies CASHGLAGLEDTQYF.

The chain recombines TRBV18 with TRBJ1-1; D not resolved. Trimming removed 5 bases at V and 2 bases at J, with 15 bases between. Germline CDR1 KGHSH, CDR2 LQKENI. The CDR3 extends over 15 amino acids. This chain's CDR3 is CASSTRQPDNTEAFF. The CDR3 DNA reads TGTGCCAGCTCAACCCGACAACCGGATAACACTGAAGCTTTCTTT. The whole variable domain, filled in from reference TRBV18 and TRBJ1-1, reads NAGVMQNPRHLVRRRGQEARLRCSPMKGHSHVYWYRQLPEEGLKFMVYLQKENIIDESGMPKERFSAEFPKEGPSILRIQQVVRGDSAAYFCASSTRQPDNTEAFFGQGTRLTVV.

This chain connects TRBV9 to TRBJ1-2, with D hard to call. The CDR3 has 12 residues. The V gene's germline CDR1 is SGDLS and CDR2 YYNGEE. The ends were cut back, 4 bases at V and 6 bases at J, with 10 bases in the middle. The CDR3 DNA is TGTGCCAGCAGCTCCTGGTCTAATGGCTACACCTTC. This gives the protein CASSSWSNGYTF.

V and J are TRBV29-1 and TRBJ1-2; D perhaps matches TRBD1 (6 bases). Germline V gene data show CDR1 as SQVTM and CDR2 as ANQGSEA. The CDR3 loop spans 12 amino acids. V was cut by 7 bases and J by 8 bases, with 17 bases left in between. The CDR3, as DNA: TGCAGCGCCGAAGGGCAGGGGAACGGCTACACCTTC. This encodes CSAEGQGNGYTF.

The chain recombines TRBV6-6 with TRBJ1-5, with D possibly matching TRBD1 (5 bases). This CDR3 has 14 amino acids. V gave up 5 bases and J gave up 4 bases, with 12 bases separating them. From germline, CDR1 is MNHNY and CDR2 SVGAGI (reference sequence). The CDR3, as DNA: TGTGCCAGCAGTCCCCGACAGAATAATCAGCCCCAGCATTTT. Its translation is CASSPRQNNQPQHF.

The gene calls are TRBV21-1 and TRBJ1-1; TRBD1 is the table's D call and was not checked against the DNA. TRBV21-1 is assigned pseudogene status. The CDR3 consists of 13 residues. CDR3 coding DNA: TGTGCCAGCCGACAGGGTGTAGATACTGAAGCTTTCTTT. It yields the protein CASRQGVDTEAFF.

V and J are TRBV3-1 (or the pseudogene TRBV3-2) and TRBJ2-5; 8 bases line up with TRBD1. The J segment lost 4 bases and the V segment lost 4 bases, leaving 8 bases of the junction unmatched. The CDR3 consists of 15 residues. Germline-derived CDR1 and CDR2 are LGHDT and YNNKEL (reference sequence). The CDR3 sequence: CASSPQGARRETQYF. The CDR3 DNA follows: TGTGCCAGCAGCCCTCAGGGGGCTCGGAGAGAGACCCAGTACTTC.

J is TRBJ1-2 and V is TRBV5-1; 9 nucleotides agree with TRBD1. The J segment lost 2 bases and the V segment lost 5 bases, leaving 10 bases of the junction unmatched. The CDR3 loop spans 16 amino acids. Germline CDR1 is SGHRS and CDR2 is YFSETQ. The CDR3 DNA reads TGCGCCAGCAGGCGGGACAGGGTACGTCCAAACTATGGCTACACCTTC. Its protein is CASRRDRVRPNYGYTF.

The chain is built from TRBV7-9 and TRBJ2-2; D is perhaps TRBD1 (6 bases). V dropped 5 bases and J dropped 1 base, with 23 bases sitting between them. Per germline, CDR1 SEHNR and CDR2 FQNEAQ (reference sequence). The CDR3 covers 19 residues. The CDR3 loop reads CASSPRTGTGLLNTGELFF. As DNA, the CDR3 is TGTGCCAGCAGCCCCCGGACCGGAACAGGGCTCCTGAACACCGGGGAGCTGTTTTTT.

This chain joins TRBV4-3 and TRBJ2-2; 11 nucleotides match TRBD2. V shed 4 bases and J 1 base; nucleotides not matched to a gene: 2. This CDR3 is 16 amino acids long. The germline CDR1 and CDR2 sequences are LGHNA and YSLEER. The CDR3 is CASSRTSGGNTGELFF. The DNA of the CDR3 is TGCGCCAGCAGCCGCACTAGCGGGGGGAACACCGGGGAGCTGTTTTTT.

This chain uses TRBV19 with TRBJ1-6; 8 bases agree with TRBD1. With V trimmed by 5 bases and J by 4 bases, 7 bases remained unmatched. This CDR3 spans 16 amino acids. CDR1 is LNHDA, CDR2 SQIVND, per germline (reference sequence). The CDR3 DNA sequence: TGTGCCAGTAGTGGAGGACAGGGACAATATAATTCACCCCTCCACTTT. Amino acid sequence: CASSGGQGQYNSPLHF.